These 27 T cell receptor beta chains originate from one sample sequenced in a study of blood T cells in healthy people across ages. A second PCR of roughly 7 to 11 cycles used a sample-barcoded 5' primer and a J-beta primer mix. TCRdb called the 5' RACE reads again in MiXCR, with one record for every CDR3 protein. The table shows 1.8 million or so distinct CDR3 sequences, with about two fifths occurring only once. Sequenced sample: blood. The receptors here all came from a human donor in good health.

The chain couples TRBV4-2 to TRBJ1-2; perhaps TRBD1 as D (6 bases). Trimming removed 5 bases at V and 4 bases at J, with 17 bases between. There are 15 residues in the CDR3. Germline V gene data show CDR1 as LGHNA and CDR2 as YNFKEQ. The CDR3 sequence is CASSSSAGAGYGYTF. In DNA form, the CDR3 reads TGTGCCAGCAGCTCCAGCGCAGGGGCGGGCTATGGCTACACCTTC.

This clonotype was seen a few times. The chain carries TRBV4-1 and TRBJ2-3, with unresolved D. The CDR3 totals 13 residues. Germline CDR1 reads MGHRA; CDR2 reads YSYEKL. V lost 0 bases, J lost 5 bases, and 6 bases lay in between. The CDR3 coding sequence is TGCGCCAGCAGCCAAGACGCGGAAGATACGCAGTATTTT. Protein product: CASSQDAEDTQYF.

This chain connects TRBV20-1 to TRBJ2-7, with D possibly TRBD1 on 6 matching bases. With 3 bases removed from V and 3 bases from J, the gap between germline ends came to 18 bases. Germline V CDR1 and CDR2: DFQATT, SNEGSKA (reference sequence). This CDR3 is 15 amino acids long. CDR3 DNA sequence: TGCAGTGCTAGTGGCAGGGGCGAGTCCCTCTACGAGCAGTACTTC. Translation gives CSASGRGESLYEQYF.

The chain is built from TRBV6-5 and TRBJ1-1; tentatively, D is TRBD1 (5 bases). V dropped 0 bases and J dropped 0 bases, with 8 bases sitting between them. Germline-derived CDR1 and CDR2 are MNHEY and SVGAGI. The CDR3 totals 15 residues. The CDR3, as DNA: TGTGCCAGCAGTTACTCCACGACAGTGAACACTGAAGCTTTCTTT. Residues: CASSYSTTVNTEAFF.

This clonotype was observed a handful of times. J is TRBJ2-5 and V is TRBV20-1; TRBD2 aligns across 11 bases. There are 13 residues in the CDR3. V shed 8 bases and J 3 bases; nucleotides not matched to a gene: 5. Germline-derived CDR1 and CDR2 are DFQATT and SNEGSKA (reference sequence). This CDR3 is CSPVAGGKETQYF. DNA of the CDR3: TGCAGTCCCGTAGCGGGGGGGAAAGAGACCCAGTACTTC.

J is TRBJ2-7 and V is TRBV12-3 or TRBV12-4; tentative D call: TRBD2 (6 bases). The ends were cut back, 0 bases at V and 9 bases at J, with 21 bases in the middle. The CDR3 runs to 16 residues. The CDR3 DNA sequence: TGTGCCAGCAGTTTAGCCGCCGGGAGAGCGGTCCTGGGGCAGTACTTC. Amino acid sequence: CASSLAAGRAVLGQYF.

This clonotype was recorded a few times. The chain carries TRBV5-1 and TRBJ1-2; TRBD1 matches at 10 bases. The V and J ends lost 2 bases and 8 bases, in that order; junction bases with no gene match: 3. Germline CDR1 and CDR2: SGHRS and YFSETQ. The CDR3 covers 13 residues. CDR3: CASSFRDRGGYTF. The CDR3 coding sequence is TGCGCCAGCAGCTTCAGGGACAGGGGAGGCTACACCTTC.

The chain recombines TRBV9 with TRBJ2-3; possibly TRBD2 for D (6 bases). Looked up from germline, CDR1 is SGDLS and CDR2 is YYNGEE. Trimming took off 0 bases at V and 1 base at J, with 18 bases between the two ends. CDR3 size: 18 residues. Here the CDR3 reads CASSVAEGPTGGTDTQYF. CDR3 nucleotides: TGTGCCAGCAGCGTAGCGGAGGGTCCCACTGGGGGCACAGATACGCAGTATTTT.

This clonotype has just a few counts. Here the CDR3 reads CASSSATGLSTDTQYF. The CDR3 DNA reads TGTGCCAGCAGTTCGGCGACAGGACTTTCCACAGATACGCAGTATTTT. This chain connects TRBV27 to TRBJ2-3; a possible D gene is TRBD1 (6 bases). Germline CDR1 and CDR2: MNHEY and SMNVEV (reference sequence). Trimming pared 4 bases from V and 2 bases from J, leaving 16 bases between. CDR3 length: 16 residues.

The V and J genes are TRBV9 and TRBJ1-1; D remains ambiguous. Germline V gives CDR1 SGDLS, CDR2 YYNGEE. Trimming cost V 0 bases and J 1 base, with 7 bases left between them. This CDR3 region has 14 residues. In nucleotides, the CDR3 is TGTGCCAGCAGCGTAGTCCCGGAGAACACTGAAGCTTTCTTT. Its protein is CASSVVPENTEAFF.

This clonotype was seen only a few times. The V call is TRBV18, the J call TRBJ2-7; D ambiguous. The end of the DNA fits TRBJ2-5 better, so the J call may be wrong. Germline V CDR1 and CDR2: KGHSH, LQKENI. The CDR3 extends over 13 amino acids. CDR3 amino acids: CASSPLRKETQYF. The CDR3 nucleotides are TGTGCCAGCTCACCATTGCGGAAAGAGACCCAGTACTTC.

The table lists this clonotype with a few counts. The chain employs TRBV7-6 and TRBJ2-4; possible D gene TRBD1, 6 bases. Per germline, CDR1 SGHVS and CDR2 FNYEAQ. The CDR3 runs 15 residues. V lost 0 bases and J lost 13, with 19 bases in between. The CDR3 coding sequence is TGTGCCAGCAGCTTAGCGCCCACAGGGACGAGGGAGCAGTACTTC. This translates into CASSLAPTGTREQYF.

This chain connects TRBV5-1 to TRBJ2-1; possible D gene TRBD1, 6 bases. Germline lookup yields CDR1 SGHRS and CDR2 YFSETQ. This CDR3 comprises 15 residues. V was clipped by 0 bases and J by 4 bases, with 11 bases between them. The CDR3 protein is CASSLGQAGYNEQFF. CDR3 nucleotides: TGCGCCAGCAGCTTGGGACAGGCAGGTTACAATGAGCAGTTCTTC.

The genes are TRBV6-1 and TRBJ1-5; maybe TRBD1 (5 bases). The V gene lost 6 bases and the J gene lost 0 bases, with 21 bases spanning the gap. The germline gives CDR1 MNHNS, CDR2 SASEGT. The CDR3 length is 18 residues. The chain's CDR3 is CASSPGTATLYSNQPQHF. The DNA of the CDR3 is TGTGCCAGCAGCCCCGGGACGGCTACCCTTTATAGCAATCAGCCCCAGCATTTT.

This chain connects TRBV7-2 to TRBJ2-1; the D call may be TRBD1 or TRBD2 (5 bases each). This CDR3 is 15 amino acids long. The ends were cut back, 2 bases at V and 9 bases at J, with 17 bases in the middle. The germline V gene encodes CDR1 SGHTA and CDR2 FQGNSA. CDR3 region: CASSLLARAGGEQFF. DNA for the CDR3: TGTGCCAGCAGCTTACTCGCGCGGGCTGGGGGTGAGCAGTTCTTC.

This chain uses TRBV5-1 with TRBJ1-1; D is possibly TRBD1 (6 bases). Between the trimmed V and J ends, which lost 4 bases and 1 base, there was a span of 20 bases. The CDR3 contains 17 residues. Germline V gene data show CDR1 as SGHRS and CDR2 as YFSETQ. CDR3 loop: CASSPDRTVWRNTEAFF. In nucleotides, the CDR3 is TGCGCCAGCAGCCCTGACAGGACCGTATGGCGGAACACTGAAGCTTTCTTT.

Here the CDR3 DNA reads TGCAGTGCTACCGGGACAGGGGACCAACCGGTTCATGAAAAACTGTTTTTT. Protein: CSATGTGDQPVHEKLFF. The rearrangement links TRBV20-1 to TRBJ1-4; 10 nucleotides agree with TRBD1. The CDR3 has 17 residues. Germline V CDR1 and CDR2: DFQATT, SNEGSKA (reference sequence). V lost 4 bases, J lost 6 bases, and 14 bases stayed unmatched.

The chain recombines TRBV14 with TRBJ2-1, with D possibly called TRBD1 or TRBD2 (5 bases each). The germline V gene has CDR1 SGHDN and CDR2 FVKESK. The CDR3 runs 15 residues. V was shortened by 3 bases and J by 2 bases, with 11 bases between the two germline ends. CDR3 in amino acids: CASSQQGVPYNEQFF. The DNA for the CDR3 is TGTGCCAGCAGCCAGCAGGGAGTTCCCTACAATGAGCAGTTCTTC.

This CDR3 is CASSSLGGVDEKLFF. The CDR3 region has the DNA TGTGCCAGCAGCTCATTAGGTGGAGTGGACGAAAAACTGTTTTTT. The rearrangement uses TRBV12-3 or TRBV12-4 and TRBJ1-4; D not resolved. CDR3 size: 15 residues. Between the trimmed V and J ends, which lost 6 bases and 8 bases, there was a span of 19 bases.

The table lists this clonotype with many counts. The CDR3 DNA sequence: TGCAGTGCTTCCCGGACAGCCTCCTACGAGCAGTACTTC. Translating gives CSASRTASYEQYF. The chain carries TRBV20-1 and TRBJ2-7, with D tentatively TRBD1 (6 bases). V shed 5 bases and J shed 0 bases, with 11 bases lying between them. This CDR3 spans 13 amino acids. The germline V gene encodes CDR1 DFQATT and CDR2 SNEGSKA (reference sequence).

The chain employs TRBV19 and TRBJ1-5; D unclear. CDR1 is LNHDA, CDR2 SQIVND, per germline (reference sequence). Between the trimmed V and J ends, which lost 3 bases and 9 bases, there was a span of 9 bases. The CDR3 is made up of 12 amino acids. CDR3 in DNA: TGTGCCAGTAGTATTGGACGATGGCCCCAGCATTTT. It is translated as CASSIGRWPQHF.

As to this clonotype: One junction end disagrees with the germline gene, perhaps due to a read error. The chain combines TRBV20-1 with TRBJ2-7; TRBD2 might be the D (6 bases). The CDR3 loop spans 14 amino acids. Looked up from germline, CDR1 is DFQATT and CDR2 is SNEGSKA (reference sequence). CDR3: CSARSGGKSYEQYF. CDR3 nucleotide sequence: TGTAGTGCCAGGTCCGGCGGGAAATCCTACGAGCAGTACTTC.

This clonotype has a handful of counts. In DNA, the CDR3 is TGCGCCAGCAGCCAAGGGACTAGTGGGGGGTACTACAATGAGCAGTTCTTC. Encoded protein: CASSQGTSGGYYNEQFF. The chain uses TRBV4-1 and TRBJ2-1; 7 bases agree with TRBD2. In germline, CDR1 is MGHRA, CDR2 YSYEKL. Trimming removed 1 base from V and 3 bases from J; junction bases left unmatched: 9. This CDR3 is 17 amino acids long.

This chain's CDR3 is CASSLGDGPAASTDTQYF. The CDR3 region has the DNA TGCGCCAGCAGCTTGGGGGACGGACCAGCGGCTAGCACAGATACGCAGTATTTT. The chain employs TRBV5-1 and TRBJ2-3; D could derive from TRBD1 or TRBD2 (5 bases each). Germline V gene lookup returns CDR1 SGHRS and CDR2 YFSETQ. The V and J ends lost 0 bases and 0 bases respectively, with 17 bases between them. The CDR3 totals 18 residues.

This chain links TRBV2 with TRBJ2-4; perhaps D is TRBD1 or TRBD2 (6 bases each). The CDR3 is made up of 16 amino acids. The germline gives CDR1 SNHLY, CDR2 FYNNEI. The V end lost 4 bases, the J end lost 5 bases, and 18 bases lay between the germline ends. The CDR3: CASSAEQGGGQNIQYF. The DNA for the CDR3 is TGTGCCAGCAGTGCCGAACAGGGAGGTGGACAAAACATTCAGTACTTC.

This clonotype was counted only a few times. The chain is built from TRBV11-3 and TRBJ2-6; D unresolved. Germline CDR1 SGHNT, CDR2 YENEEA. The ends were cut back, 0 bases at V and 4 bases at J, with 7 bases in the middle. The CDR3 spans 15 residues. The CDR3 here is CASSLDRMGANVLTF. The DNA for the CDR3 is TGTGCCAGCAGCTTAGATCGAATGGGGGCCAACGTCCTGACTTTC. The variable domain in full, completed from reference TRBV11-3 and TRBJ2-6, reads EAGVVQSPRYKIIEKKQPVAFWCNPISGHNTLYWYLQNLGQGPELLIRYENEEAVDDSQLPKDRFSAERLKGVDSTLKIQPAELGDSAVYLCASSLDRMGANVLTFGAGSRLTVL.

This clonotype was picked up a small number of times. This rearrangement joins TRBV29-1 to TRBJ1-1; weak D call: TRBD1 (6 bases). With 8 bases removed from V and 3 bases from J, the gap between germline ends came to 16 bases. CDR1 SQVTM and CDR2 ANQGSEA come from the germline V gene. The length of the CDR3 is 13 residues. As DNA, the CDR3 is TGCAGCTCTGAGACAGGAACCGACACTGAAGCTTTCTTT. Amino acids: CSSETGTDTEAFF.